This T cell receptor beta chain was recorded in a study of blood T cell repertoires in COVID-19. Germline CDR1 MNHNY, CDR2 SVGAGI (reference sequence). This CDR3 contains 12 residues. V dropped 5 bases and J dropped 1 base, with 5 bases sitting between them. Study processing details: Estimation of nucleated cell counts relied on the amplification of reference gene primers. Here immunoSEQ multiplex PCR was the method, and the copy in TCRdb shows in-frame clones only, minus some. V and J calls and clone size come straight from that table; D and trimming were deduced from the DNA. Of 230,000 or so clones listed, 90% are singletons. Seattle enrolled patients during active infection and tracked them longitudinally.

Specimen: peripheral blood. The rearrangement uses TRBV6-6 and TRBJ1-1; D remains ambiguous. The TCR sequence derives from an older woman with COVID-19, enrolled during active disease. The CDR3 here is CASSTTNTEAFF. The CDR3 DNA follows: TGTGCCAGCAGTACTACGAACACTGAAGCTTTCTTT.